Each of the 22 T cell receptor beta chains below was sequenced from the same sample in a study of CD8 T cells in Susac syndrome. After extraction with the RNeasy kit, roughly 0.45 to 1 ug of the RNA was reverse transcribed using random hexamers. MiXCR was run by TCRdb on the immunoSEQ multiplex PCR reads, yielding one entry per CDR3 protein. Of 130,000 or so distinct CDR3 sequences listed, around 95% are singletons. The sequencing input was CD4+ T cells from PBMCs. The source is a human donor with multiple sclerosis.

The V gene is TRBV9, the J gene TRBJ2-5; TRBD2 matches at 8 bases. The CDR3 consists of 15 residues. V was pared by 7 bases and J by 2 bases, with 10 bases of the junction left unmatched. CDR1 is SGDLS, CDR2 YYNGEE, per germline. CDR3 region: CASSPRLALQETQYF. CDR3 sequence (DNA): TGTGCCAGCTCCCCGAGACTAGCGTTACAAGAGACCCAGTACTTC.

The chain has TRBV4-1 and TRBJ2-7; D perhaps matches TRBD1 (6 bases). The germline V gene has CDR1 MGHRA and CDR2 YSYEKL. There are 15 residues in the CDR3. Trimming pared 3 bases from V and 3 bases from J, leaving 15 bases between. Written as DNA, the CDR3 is TGCGCCAGCAGCCATCCAGCCGACAGGATCTACGAGCAGTACTTC. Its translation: CASSHPADRIYEQYF.

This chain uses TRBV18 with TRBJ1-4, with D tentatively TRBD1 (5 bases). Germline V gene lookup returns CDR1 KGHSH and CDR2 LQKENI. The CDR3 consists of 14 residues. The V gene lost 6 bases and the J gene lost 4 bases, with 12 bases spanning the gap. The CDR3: CASSQGVGNEKLFF. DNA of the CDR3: TGTGCCAGCTCCCAGGGCGTCGGTAATGAAAAACTGTTTTTT.

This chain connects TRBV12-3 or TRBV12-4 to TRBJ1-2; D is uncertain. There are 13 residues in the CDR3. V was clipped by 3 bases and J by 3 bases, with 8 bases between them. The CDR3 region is CASSLGQDYGYTF. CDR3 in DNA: TGTGCCAGCAGTTTGGGCCAGGACTATGGCTACACCTTC.

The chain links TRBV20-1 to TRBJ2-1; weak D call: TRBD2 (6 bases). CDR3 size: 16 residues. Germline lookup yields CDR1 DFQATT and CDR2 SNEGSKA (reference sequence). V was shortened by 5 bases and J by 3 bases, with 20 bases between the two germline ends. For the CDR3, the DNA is TGCAGTGCTGAGATGTTGGGGGAGGCGTTCTACAATGAGCAGTTCTTC. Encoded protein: CSAEMLGEAFYNEQFF.

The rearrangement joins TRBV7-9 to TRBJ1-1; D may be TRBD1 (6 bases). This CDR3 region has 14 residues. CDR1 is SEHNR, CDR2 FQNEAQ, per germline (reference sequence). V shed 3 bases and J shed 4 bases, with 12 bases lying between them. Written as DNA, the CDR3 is TGTGCCAGCAGCTTGTACAGGGAAAGCACTGAAGCTTTCTTT. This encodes CASSLYRESTEAFF.

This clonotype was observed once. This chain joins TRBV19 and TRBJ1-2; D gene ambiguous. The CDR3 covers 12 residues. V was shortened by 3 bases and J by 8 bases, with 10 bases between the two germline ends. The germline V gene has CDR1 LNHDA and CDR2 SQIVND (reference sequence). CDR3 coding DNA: TGTGCCAGTAGTATTTCGACTGGGGGCTACACCTTC. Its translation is CASSISTGGYTF.

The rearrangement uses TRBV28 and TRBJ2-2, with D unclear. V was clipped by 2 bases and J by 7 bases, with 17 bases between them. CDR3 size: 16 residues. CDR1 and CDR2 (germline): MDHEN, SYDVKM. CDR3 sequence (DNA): TGTGCCAGCAGTTTAGTGTTGCAGGCTCGAGGCGGGGAGCTGTTTTTT. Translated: CASSLVLQARGGELFF.

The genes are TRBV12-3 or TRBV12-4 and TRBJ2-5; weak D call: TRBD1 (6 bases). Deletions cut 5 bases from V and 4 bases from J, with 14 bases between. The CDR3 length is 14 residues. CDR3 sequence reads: CASSPRQVVETQYF. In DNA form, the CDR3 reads TGTGCCAGCAGTCCCCGACAGGTTGTAGAGACCCAGTACTTC.

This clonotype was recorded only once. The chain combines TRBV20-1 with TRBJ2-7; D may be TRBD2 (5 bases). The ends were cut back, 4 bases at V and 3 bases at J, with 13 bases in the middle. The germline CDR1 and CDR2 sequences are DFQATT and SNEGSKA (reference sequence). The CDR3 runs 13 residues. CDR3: CSATHGLLYEQYF. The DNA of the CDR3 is TGCAGTGCTACCCACGGACTCCTCTACGAGCAGTACTTC.

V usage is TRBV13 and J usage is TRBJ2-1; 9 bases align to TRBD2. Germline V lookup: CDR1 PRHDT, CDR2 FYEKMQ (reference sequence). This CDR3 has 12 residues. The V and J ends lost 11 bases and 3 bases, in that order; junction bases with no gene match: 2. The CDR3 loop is CAGSGGYNEQFF. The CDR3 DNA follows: TGTGCCGGTAGCGGGGGCTACAATGAGCAGTTCTTC.

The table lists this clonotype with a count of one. CDR3 protein: CASSLSRLNYGYTF. The CDR3 DNA reads as TGTGCCAGCAGCTTAAGCAGGCTTAACTATGGCTACACCTTC. The chain combines TRBV7-2 with TRBJ1-2, with D unresolved. Germline CDR1 is SGHTA and CDR2 is FQGNSA. V lost 2 bases and J 1 base, leaving 8 bases between the germline ends. CDR3 size: 14 residues.

CDR3 sequence: CASSQVSSVTDTQYF. The DNA for the CDR3 is TGTGCCAGCAGCCAAGTCTCGAGCGTCACAGATACGCAGTATTTT. This sequence joins TRBV7-2 and TRBJ2-3; D unclear. The CDR3 consists of 15 residues. Germline values: CDR1 SGHTA, CDR2 FQGNSA. Trimming cost V 5 bases and J 2 bases, with 14 bases left between them.

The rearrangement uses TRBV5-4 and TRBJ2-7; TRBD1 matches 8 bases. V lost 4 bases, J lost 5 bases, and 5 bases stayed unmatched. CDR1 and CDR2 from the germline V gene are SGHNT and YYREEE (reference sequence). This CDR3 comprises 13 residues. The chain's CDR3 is CASSPGGRNEQYF. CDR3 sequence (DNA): TGTGCCAGCAGCCCAGGGGGCAGGAACGAGCAGTACTTC.

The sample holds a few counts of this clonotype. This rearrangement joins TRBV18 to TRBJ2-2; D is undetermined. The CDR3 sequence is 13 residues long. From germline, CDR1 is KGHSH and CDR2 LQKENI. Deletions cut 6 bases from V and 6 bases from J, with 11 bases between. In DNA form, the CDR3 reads TGTGCCAGCTCGAAAACCTTCCCCGGGGAGCTGTTTTTT. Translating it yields CASSKTFPGELFF.

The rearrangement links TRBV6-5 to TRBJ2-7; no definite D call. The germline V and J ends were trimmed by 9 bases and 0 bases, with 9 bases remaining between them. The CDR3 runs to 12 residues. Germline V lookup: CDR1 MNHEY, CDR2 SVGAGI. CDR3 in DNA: TGTGCCAGAAAAATCAGCTCCTACGAGCAGTACTTC. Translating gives CARKISSYEQYF.

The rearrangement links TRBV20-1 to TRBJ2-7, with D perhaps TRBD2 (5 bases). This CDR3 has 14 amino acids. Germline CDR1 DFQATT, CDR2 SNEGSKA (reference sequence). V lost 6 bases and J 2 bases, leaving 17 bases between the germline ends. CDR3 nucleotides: TGCAGTGCCCCCGGGAAGGTGCAGCCCTACGAGCAGTACTTC. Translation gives CSAPGKVQPYEQYF.

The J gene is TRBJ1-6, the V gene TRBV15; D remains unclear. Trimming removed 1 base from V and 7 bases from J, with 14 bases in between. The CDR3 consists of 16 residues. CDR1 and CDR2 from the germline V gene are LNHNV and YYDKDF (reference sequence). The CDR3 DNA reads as TGTGCCACCAGCAGAGGAGGAGGGATATCAAATTCACCCCTCCACTTT. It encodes CATSRGGGISNSPLHF.

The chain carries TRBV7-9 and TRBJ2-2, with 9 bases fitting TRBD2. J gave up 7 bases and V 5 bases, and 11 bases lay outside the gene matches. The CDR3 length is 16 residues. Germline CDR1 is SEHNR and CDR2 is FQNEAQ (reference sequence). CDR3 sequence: CASSPSAGGPVGELFF. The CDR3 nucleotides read TGTGCCAGCAGCCCTAGTGCGGGAGGGCCGGTCGGGGAGCTGTTTTTT.

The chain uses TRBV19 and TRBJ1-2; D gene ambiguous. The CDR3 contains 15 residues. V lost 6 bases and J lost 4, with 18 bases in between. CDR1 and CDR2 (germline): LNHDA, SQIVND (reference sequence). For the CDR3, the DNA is TGTGCCAGTAGATCTGCGGCACAGCTCTTCTATGGCTACACCTTC. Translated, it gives CASRSAAQLFYGYTF.

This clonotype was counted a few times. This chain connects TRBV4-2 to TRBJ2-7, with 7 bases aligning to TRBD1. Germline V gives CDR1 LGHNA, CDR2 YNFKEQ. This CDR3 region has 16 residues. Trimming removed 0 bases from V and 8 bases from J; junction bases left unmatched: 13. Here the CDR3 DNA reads TGTGCCAGCAGCCAAGATGTTTGGGGACAGTTTTTTCAGCAGTACTTC. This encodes CASSQDVWGQFFQQYF.

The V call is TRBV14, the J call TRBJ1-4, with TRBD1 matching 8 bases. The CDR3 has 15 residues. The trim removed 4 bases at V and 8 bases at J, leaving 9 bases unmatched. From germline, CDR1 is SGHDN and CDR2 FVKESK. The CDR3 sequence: CASSPKTGAGEKLFF. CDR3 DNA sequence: TGTGCCAGCAGCCCCAAGACAGGGGCAGGCGAAAAACTGTTTTTT.